Below, 5 T cell receptor beta chains from the same sample are listed, as sequenced in a study of blood T cell repertoires in COVID-19. The method was immunoSEQ multiplex PCR; TCRdb's version includes in-frame clones alone and lacks a portion of them. This sample has approximately 210,000 clones, with 83% found just once. What was sequenced was peripheral blood. Receptor source: a woman in her 70s with active or convalescent COVID-19.

The chain is built from TRBV6-4 and TRBJ1-1, with a tentative D call TRBD1 (5 bases). Germline CDR1 reads MRHNA; CDR2 reads SNTAGT. Between the trimmed V and J ends, which lost 9 bases and 10 bases, there was a span of 12 bases. This CDR3 spans 10 amino acids. CDR3 DNA sequence: TGTGCCAGTCCTGACAGTGGAGCTTTCTTT. Amino acids: CASPDSGAFF.

This chain joins TRBV28 and TRBJ2-7; D may be TRBD2 (5 bases). Germline lookup yields CDR1 MDHEN and CDR2 SYDVKM. This CDR3 has 13 amino acids. Between the trimmed V and J ends, which lost 1 base and 3 bases, there was a span of 7 bases. CDR3 sequence (DNA): TGTGCCAGCAGTTTATCGGGGTTCTACGAGCAGTACTTC. This gives the protein CASSLSGFYEQYF. Together with reference TRBV28 and TRBJ2-7, the CDR3 gives the full variable domain: DVKVTQSSRYLVKRTGEKVFLECVQDMDHENMFWYRQDPGLGLRLIYFSYDVKMKEKGDIPEGYSVSREKKERFSLILESASTNQTSMYLCASSLSGFYEQYFGPGTRLTVT.

The genes are TRBV4-3 and TRBJ2-3, with 8 bases aligning to TRBD1. Germline CDR1 LGHNA, CDR2 YSLEER. Unmatched junction bases numbered 6, after V lost 1 base and J lost 3 bases. The CDR3 is 16 residues long. DNA of the CDR3: TGCGCCAGCAGCCAAGGGCGGACAGGGATTACAGATACGCAGTATTTT. It encodes CASSQGRTGITDTQYF.

J is TRBJ2-5 and V is TRBV3-1 (or the pseudogene TRBV3-2); the D is unclear. This CDR3 spans 14 amino acids. Germline-derived CDR1 and CDR2 are LGHDT and YNNKEL (reference sequence). Trimming took off 0 bases at V and 4 bases at J, with 9 bases between the two ends. The CDR3 DNA follows: TGTGCCAGCAGCCAAGAATCTAGAGGAGAGACCCAGTACTTC. Its protein product is CASSQESRGETQYF.

Notes on this clone: Other DNA sequences from this sample encode an identical CDR3 as well. This chain links TRBV2 with TRBJ2-7, with 8 bases matching TRBD1. Germline values: CDR1 SNHLY, CDR2 FYNNEI. The CDR3 totals 14 residues. V lost 4 bases and J lost 0; bases outside the gene matches: 2. The CDR3 loop is CASSGQGSSYEQYF. The CDR3, as DNA: TGTGCCAGCAGTGGACAGGGGAGCTCCTACGAGCAGTACTTC.